These T cell receptor beta chains were read from a single sample in a study of blood T cell repertoires in COVID-19. Profiling relied on immunoSEQ multiplex PCR, and the TCRdb table lists in-frame clones only, not all of them. The sample carries over 90,000 clones, 84% recorded once. Sequenced sample: peripheral blood. The receptors stem from a man aged 40-55 years with active or convalescent COVID-19. CDR3s include the opening cysteine and the closing phenylalanine or tryptophan.

v_call cdr3_aa
TRBV7-9 CASRPSGGREAFF
TRBV15 CATSRDTGTGDATNEKLFF
TRBV10-3 CAGGTGGSEAFF
TRBV5-1 CASSSGQGNEKLFF
TRBV19 CASKVQGAYIQYF
TRBV14 CASSQVEGPTNTQYF
TRBV29-1 CSGGRSSYEQYF
TRBV25-1 CASSGRDRDNEKLFF
TRBV5-6 CASSDWGQGHYEQYF
TRBV5-4 CASSNRQAGANEKLFF
TRBV5-1 CASSRDRGVGTEAFF
TRBV7-9 CASSSEGTGRYEQYF
TRBV6-2/TRBV6-3 CASSRTGESTEAFF
TRBV2 CASRETGASNQPQHF
TRBV7-9 CASSADRGVSNQPQHF
TRBV5-1 CASSLYAGEEETQYF
TRBV7-9 CASSLGRLTDTQYF
TRBV10-3 CAISEGLAGGQETQYF
TRBV3-1/TRBV3-2 CASSHRDIFGELFF
TRBV5-1 CASSRGTIAGGTETQYF
TRBV6-4 CASSDSMEGRSPLHF
TRBV6-5 CASNPAGTGELFF
TRBV12-3/TRBV12-4 CASSFPGGTEAFF
TRBV10-3 CAISEIQGLGELFF
TRBV19 CASSMTSGGTSGTQYF
TRBV30 CAWTKDSLMNTEAFF
TRBV10-2 CASTEGGNTEAFF
TRBV18 CASSPQSGGAGETQYF
TRBV15 CATSTQGAQGAYEQYF
TRBV2 CASRPTTGTAGGYTF
TRBV5-1 CASSLWGQEQETQYF
TRBV18 CASSPPRTGTVGYTF
TRBV19 CASSMGQLNTEAFF
TRBV29-1 CSVAESLNTEAFF
TRBV24-1 CATSDYHGQGETYEQYF
TRBV6-6 CASTRAGGREQYF
TRBV6-6 CASRNGGATFYGYTF
TRBV7-9 CASSLVRPDRVGTEAFF
TRBV7-9 CASSLIAGVNTEAFF
TRBV5-4 CASSLEIYRGTYGYTF
TRBV6-5 CASKNELAFF
TRBV5-1 CASSPGGFGQPQHF
TRBV7-2 CASRTPGVQAETQYF
TRBV7-9 CASSLNLGDEKLFF
TRBV10-2 CASRGLNTGELFF
TRBV5-1 CASSPGQTLMGEQYF
TRBV6-5 CASRQASKEKLFF
TRBV4-2 CASSPKGQGAGEQYF
TRBV6-2/TRBV6-3 CASSVGANNEQFF
TRBV19 CASSIGDRVIYEQYF
TRBV2 CASPPVAGSYEQYF
TRBV25-1 CASSEGGATSRGYTF
TRBV19 CASSIQQGGDTQYF
TRBV27 CASRRGGTGEQYF
TRBV5-6 CASSLAGVAYNEQFF
TRBV5-1 CASSSDRVNNEQFF
TRBV19 CASRETGQLNTEAFF